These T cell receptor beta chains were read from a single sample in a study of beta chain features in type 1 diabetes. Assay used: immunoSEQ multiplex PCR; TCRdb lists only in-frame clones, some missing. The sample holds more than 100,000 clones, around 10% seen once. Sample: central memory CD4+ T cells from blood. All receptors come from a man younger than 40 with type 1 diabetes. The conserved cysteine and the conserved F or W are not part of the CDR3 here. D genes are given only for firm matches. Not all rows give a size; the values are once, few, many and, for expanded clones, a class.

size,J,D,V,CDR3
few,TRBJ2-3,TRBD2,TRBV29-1,SVRIAGGPTDTQY
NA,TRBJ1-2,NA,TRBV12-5,ASGQNNYGYT
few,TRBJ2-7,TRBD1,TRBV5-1,ASSLAGTVTYEQY
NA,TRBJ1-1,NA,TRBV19,ASSNRRAEAF
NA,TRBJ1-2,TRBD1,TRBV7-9,ASSSLVDRAGGYT
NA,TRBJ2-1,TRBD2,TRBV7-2,ASSPSSGGYNEQF
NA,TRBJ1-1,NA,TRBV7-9,ASRSGPEAF
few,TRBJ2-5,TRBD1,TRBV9,ASSEGQGWQETQY
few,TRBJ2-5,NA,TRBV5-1,ASSLGAGQETQY
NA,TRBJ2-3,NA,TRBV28,ASSPGLAMGDTQY
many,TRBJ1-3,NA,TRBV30,AWGEGVAGNTIY
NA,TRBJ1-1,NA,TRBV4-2,ASSQDRLNGGAF
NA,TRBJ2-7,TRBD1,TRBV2,ASRGDRGRNYEQY
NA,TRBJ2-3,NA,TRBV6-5,ASSLSTGGDTQY
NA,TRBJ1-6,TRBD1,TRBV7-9,ASSLLQGASPLH
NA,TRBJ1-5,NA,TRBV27,ASSQRRDQPQH
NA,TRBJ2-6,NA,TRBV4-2,ASSQGAQGANVLT
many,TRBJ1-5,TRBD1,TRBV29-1,SAGTENQPQH
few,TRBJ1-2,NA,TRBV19,ASSIGGLGGGYT
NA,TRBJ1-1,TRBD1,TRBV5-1,ASSGGTGGPNTEAF
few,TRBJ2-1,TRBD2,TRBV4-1,ASSQMWLAGAPNEQF
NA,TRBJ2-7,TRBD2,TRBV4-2,ASSQGPSGGYYEQY